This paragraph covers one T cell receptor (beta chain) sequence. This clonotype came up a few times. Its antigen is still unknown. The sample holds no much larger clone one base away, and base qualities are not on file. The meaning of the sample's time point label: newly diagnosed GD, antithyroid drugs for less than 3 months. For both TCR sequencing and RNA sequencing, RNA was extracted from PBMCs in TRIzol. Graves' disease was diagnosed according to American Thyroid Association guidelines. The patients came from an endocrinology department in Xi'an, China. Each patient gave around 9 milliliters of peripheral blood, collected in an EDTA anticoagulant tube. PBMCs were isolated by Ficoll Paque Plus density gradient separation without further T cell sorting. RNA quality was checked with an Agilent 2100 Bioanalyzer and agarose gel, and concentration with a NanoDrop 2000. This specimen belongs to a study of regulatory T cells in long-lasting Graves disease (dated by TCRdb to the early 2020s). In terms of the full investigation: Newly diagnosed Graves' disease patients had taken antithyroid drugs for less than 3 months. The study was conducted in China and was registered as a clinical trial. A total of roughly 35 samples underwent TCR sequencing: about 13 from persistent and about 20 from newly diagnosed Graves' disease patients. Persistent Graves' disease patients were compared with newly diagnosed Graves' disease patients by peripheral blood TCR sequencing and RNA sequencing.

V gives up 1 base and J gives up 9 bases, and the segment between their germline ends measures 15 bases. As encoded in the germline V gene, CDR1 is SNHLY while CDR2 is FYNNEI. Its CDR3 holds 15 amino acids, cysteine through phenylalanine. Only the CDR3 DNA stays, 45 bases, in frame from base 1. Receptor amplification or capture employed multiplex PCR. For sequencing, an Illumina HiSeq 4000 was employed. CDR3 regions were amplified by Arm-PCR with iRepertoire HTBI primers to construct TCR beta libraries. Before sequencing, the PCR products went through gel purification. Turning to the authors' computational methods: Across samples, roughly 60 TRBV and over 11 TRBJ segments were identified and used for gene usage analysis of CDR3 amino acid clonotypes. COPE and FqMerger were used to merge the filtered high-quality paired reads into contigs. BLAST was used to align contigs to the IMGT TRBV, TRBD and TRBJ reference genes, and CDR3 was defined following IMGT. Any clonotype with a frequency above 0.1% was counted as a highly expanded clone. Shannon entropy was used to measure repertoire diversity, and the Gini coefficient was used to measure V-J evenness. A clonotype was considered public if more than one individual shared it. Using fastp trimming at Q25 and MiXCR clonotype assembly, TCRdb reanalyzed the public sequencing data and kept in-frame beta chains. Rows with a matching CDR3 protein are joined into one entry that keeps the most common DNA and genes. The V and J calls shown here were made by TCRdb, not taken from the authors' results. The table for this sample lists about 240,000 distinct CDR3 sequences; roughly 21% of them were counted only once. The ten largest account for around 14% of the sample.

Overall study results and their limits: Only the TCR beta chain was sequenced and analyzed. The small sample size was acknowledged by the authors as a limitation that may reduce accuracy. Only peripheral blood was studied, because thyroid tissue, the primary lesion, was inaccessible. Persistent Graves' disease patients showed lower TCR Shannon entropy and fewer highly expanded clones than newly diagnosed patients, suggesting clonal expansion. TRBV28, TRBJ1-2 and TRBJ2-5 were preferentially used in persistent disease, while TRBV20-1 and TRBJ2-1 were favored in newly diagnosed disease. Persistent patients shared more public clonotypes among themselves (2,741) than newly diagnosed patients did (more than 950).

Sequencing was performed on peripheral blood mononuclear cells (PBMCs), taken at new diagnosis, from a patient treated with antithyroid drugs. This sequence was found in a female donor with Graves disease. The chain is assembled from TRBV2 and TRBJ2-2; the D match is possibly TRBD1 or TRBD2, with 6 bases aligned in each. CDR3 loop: CASSEGPSGGRELFF. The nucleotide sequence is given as TGTGCCAGCAGTGAAGGACCGTCCGGGGGCCGGGAGCTGTTTTTT.